Each of the 24 T cell receptor beta chains below was sequenced from the same sample in a study of regulatory T cells in long-lasting Graves disease. The time point denotes: newly diagnosed GD, antithyroid drugs for less than 3 months. After RNA was extracted from PBMCs, the TCR library was made from it. Arm-PCR of CDR3 regions and iRepertoire HTBI primers were used to build TCR beta libraries. TCRdb independently ran MiXCR on the multiplex PCR reads; one entry per CDR3 protein. Of hundreds of thousands of distinct CDR3 sequences in the sample, roughly 16% were seen once. Another study also made use of these data, one on T cells in Graves' hyperthyroidism and ophthalmopathy.

The input for sequencing was peripheral blood mononuclear cells (PBMCs), taken at new diagnosis, from a patient treated with antithyroid drugs. All receptors derive from a woman aged 30 to 39 with Graves disease.

V gene TRBV13 combines with J gene TRBJ2-2; D is unclear. The CDR3 has 16 amino acids. The V end was cut by 1 base, the J end by 2 bases, with 11 bases between. Germline CDR1 and CDR2: PRHDT and FYEKMQ (reference sequence). The CDR3 DNA follows: TGTGCCAGCAGCTTAGACCAGGCCCGAAACACCGGGGAGCTGTTTTTT. Amino acids: CASSLDQARNTGELFF.

At least ten counts were recorded for this clonotype. CDR3 amino acids: CASSPHGGGAGDTQYF. The CDR3 bases are TGTGCCAGCAGCCCCCACGGTGGGGGGGCTGGAGATACGCAGTATTTT. The rearrangement links TRBV7-3 to TRBJ2-3; a weak D match, TRBD2 (7 bases). V was cut by 5 bases and J by 5 bases, with 20 bases left in between. The CDR3 has 16 residues. Germline V CDR1 and CDR2: SGHTA, FQGTGA.

CDR3 residues: CASSDRQGQQPQHF. The CDR3 bases are TGTGCCAGCAGTGACCGCCAGGGTCAACAGCCCCAGCATTTT. The chain uses TRBV2 and TRBJ1-5; D possibly corresponds to TRBD1 (5 bases). The CDR3 runs to 14 residues. CDR1 and CDR2 from the germline V gene are SNHLY and FYNNEI. The V and J ends lost 3 bases and 7 bases respectively, with 13 bases between them. Looking up the rest from reference TRBV2 and TRBJ1-5 gives the full variable domain: EPEVTQTPSHQVTQMGQEVILRCVPISNHLYFYWYRQILGQKVEFLVSFYNNEISEKSEIFDDQFSVERPDGSNFTLKIRSTKLEDSAMYFCASSDRQGQQPQHFGDGTRLSIL.

This clonotype showed up just a few times. The chain employs TRBV20-1 and TRBJ1-2; D not resolved. V lost 5 bases to trimming and J lost 7 bases, with 29 bases between them. The CDR3 loop spans 17 amino acids. Germline V gene sequence: CDR1 DFQATT, CDR2 SNEGSKA (reference sequence). In nucleotides, the CDR3 is TGCAGTGCTTCCACAGACGAAACAGATTCCTCGATGGGTGGCTACACCTTC. Protein product: CSASTDETDSSMGGYTF.

This clonotype was seen many times. This rearrangement joins TRBV7-2 to TRBJ2-2; D gene ambiguous. The CDR3 loop spans 16 amino acids. V was clipped by 5 bases and J by 0 bases, with 13 bases between them. Germline V gene lookup returns CDR1 SGHTA and CDR2 FQGNSA. The CDR3 nucleotides are TGTGCCAGCAGCCTTACAAGAAACGCGAACACCGGGGAGCTGTTTTTT. Residues: CASSLTRNANTGELFF.

V and J are TRBV11-2 and TRBJ2-2, with 11 bases lining up with TRBD2. The V segment lost 2 bases and the J segment 6 bases; nucleotides outside the gene matches: 5. The CDR3 spans 16 residues. Germline V gene sequence: CDR1 SGHAT, CDR2 FQNNGV. The CDR3 DNA sequence: TGTGCCAGCAGCTTACTAGCGGGGGGACTTGCCGGGGAGCTGTTTTTT. It is translated as CASSLLAGGLAGELFF. The full variable domain, rest sourced from reference TRBV11-2 and TRBJ2-2, is EAGVAQSPRYKIIEKRQSVAFWCNPISGHATLYWYQQILGQGPKLLIQFQNNGVVDDSQLPKDRFSAERLKGVDSTLKIQPAKLEDSAVYLCASSLLAGGLAGELFFGEGSRLTVL.

This clonotype was seen more than once but under ten times. The chain recombines TRBV7-9 with TRBJ2-1; 10 nucleotides agree with TRBD1. CDR1 is SEHNR and CDR2 is FQNEAQ in the germline V gene (reference sequence). CDR3 size: 15 residues. Trimming at V came to 7 bases and at J to 6 bases, leaving 9 bases not matched to a gene. As DNA, the CDR3 is TGTGCCAGCAACCTTGCAGGGGACAGGGGCAATGAGCAGTTCTTC. Its translation: CASNLAGDRGNEQFF.

This clonotype was observed many times. V and J are TRBV2 and TRBJ2-7; 7 nucleotides match TRBD1. After removal of 4 bases from V and 6 bases from J, the junction contained 9 bases not matched to a gene. The germline V gene encodes CDR1 SNHLY and CDR2 FYNNEI. The CDR3 is 14 amino acids. CDR3 DNA: TGTGCCAGCAGTGCCGGACAGGCAAAGGGCGAGCAGTACTTC. Translated: CASSAGQAKGEQYF.

This clonotype has a count of ten or more. This sequence joins TRBV7-9 and TRBJ2-2, with 7 bases identical to TRBD1. Germline CDR1 reads SEHNR; CDR2 reads FQNEAQ (reference sequence). The CDR3 consists of 16 residues. V dropped 4 bases and J dropped 9; count of bases not matched to a gene: 14. DNA of the CDR3: TGTGCCAGCAGCTCGACCGGGACAGAAGGTACTCGGGAGCTGTTTTTT. Translating gives CASSSTGTEGTRELFF. Drawing the rest from reference TRBV7-9 and TRBJ2-2, the complete variable domain is DTGVSQNPRHKITKRGQNVTFRCDPISEHNRLYWYRQTLGQGPEFLTYFQNEAQLEKSRLLSDRFSAERPKGSFSTLEIQRTEQGDSAMYLCASSSTGTEGTRELFFGEGSRLTVL.

This chain links TRBV9 with TRBJ2-7, with 9 bases identical to TRBD1. The CDR3 is made up of 16 amino acids. Germline V gene lookup returns CDR1 SGDLS and CDR2 YYNGEE. Unmatched junction bases numbered 4, after V lost 0 bases and J lost 0 bases. The CDR3: CASSVGGTGFSYEQYF. CDR3 nucleotide sequence: TGTGCCAGCAGCGTAGGGGGGACAGGGTTCTCCTACGAGCAGTACTTC.

This clonotype has a handful of counts. The chain employs TRBV10-3 and TRBJ2-1; no reliable D call. From germline, CDR1 is ENHRY and CDR2 SYGVKD. The CDR3 totals 15 residues. V lost 0 bases and J lost 0, with 6 bases in between. The CDR3 bases are TGTGCCATCAGTGAGTCGAGGAGCTCCTACAATGAGCAGTTCTTC. Residues: CAISESRSSYNEQFF.

This clonotype occurred many times. The rearrangement uses TRBV3-1 and TRBJ2-1; D gene unclear. From germline, CDR1 is LGHDT and CDR2 YNNKEL (reference sequence). The germline V and J ends were trimmed by 4 bases and 0 bases, with 13 bases remaining between them. The CDR3 is made up of 16 amino acids. The CDR3 bases are TGTGCCAGCAGCCGCCGAGCAACGAGCTCCTACAATGAGCAGTTCTTC. Protein: CASSRRATSSYNEQFF.

This clonotype came up a few times. The chain recombines TRBV30 with TRBJ1-2; D remains unclear. Looked up from germline, CDR1 is GTSNPN and CDR2 is SVGIG (reference sequence). The V end was cut by 6 bases, the J end by 7 bases, with 15 bases between. The CDR3 loop spans 12 amino acids. Here the CDR3 reads CACTLGVGGYTF. CDR3 nucleotides: TGTGCCTGTACCCTTGGGGTAGGTGGCTACACCTTC.

The table lists this clonotype with many counts. This chain uses TRBV12-3 or TRBV12-4 with TRBJ2-2, with D unclear. V shed 8 bases and J shed 5 bases, with 6 bases lying between them. The CDR3 length is 11 residues. CDR3 nucleotides: TGTGCCAGCGTAGTAACCGGGGAGCTGTTTTTT. It is translated as CASVVTGELFF.

The chain is built from TRBV11-1 and TRBJ1-1; D remains unclear. The germline CDR1 and CDR2 sequences are SGHAT and FQDESV (reference sequence). V lost 5 bases to trimming and J lost 1 base, with 8 bases between them. The CDR3 length is 13 residues. CDR3 nucleotides: TGTGCCAGCAGCCGAGGGAAGAACACTGAAGCTTTCTTT. Its protein is CASSRGKNTEAFF.

This clonotype was detected only a few times. This sequence joins TRBV3-1 and TRBJ2-1; maybe TRBD1 (6 bases). Germline CDR1 and CDR2: LGHDT and YNNKEL (reference sequence). The CDR3 loop spans 15 amino acids. V dropped 1 base and J dropped 6 bases, with 13 bases sitting between them. The CDR3 bases are TGTGCCAGCAGCCAAGTACCTGGACAGCGCAATGAGCAGTTCTTC. Translation gives CASSQVPGQRNEQFF.

This clonotype was recorded a few times. V usage is TRBV6-1 and J usage is TRBJ1-2; D might be TRBD1 (5 bases). The V end lost 2 bases, the J end lost 7 bases, and 11 bases lay between the germline ends. The CDR3 consists of 13 residues. From germline, CDR1 is MNHNS and CDR2 SASEGT. The CDR3 DNA reads TGTGCCAGCAGTGAATGGGCTGACAGTGGCTACACCTTC. This gives the protein CASSEWADSGYTF.

CDR3 sequence (DNA): TGCGCCAGCAGCTTGACGGGAGACCCTGAGCAGTTCTTC. Encoded protein: CASSLTGDPEQFF. This chain links TRBV5-1 with TRBJ2-1; tentative D call: TRBD2 (6 bases). In germline, CDR1 is SGHRS, CDR2 YFSETQ. CDR3 length: 13 amino acids. V was pared by 1 base and J by 9 bases, with 11 bases between.

The gene calls are TRBV6-2 or TRBV6-3 and TRBJ2-7; either TRBD1 or TRBD2 may fit D (5 bases each). Germline CDR1 MNHEY, CDR2 SVGEGT. The CDR3 is 16 amino acids. The germline V and J ends were trimmed by 5 bases and 3 bases, with 20 bases remaining between them. The CDR3 sequence: CASSDGVAMGVYEQYF. CDR3 DNA sequence: TGTGCCAGCAGTGACGGGGTGGCGATGGGGGTCTACGAGCAGTACTTC.

This clonotype was seen many times. The V gene is TRBV28, the J gene TRBJ1-2, with D perhaps TRBD1 (5 bases). The germline gives CDR1 MDHEN, CDR2 SYDVKM. V was trimmed by 5 bases and J by 0 bases, leaving 10 bases between them. The CDR3 spans 14 residues. This CDR3 is CASSVRDANYGYTF. The CDR3 nucleotides read TGTGCCAGCAGTGTGCGGGACGCTAACTATGGCTACACCTTC.

The chain combines TRBV19 with TRBJ1-5; D not resolved. The CDR3 is 13 amino acids. CDR1 is LNHDA, CDR2 SQIVND, per germline (reference sequence). Trimming pared 5 bases from V and 4 bases from J, leaving 9 bases between. The CDR3 loop is CASSVWQNQPQHF. CDR3 in DNA: TGTGCCAGTAGTGTTTGGCAGAATCAGCCCCAGCATTTT.

In its sample, this clonotype was seen many times. The chain couples TRBV2 to TRBJ2-7, with a weak D call TRBD2 (5 bases). Germline V gives CDR1 SNHLY, CDR2 FYNNEI. The CDR3 is 12 residues long. The V end lost 7 bases, the J end lost 5 bases, and 12 bases lay between the germline ends. The DNA of the CDR3 is TGTGCCAGCAAGCGGAGGATCAACGAGCAGTACTTC. This gives the protein CASKRRINEQYF.

This clonotype has a handful of counts. The chain has TRBV28 and TRBJ1-4; perhaps TRBD1 as D (5 bases). Trimming cost V 3 bases and J 5 bases, with 10 bases left between them. CDR3 length: 14 residues. Germline assignment: CDR1 MDHEN and CDR2 SYDVKM. This chain's CDR3 is CASSFQGGNEKLFF. Written as DNA, the CDR3 is TGTGCCAGCAGTTTTCAGGGAGGGAATGAAAAACTGTTTTTT.

This clonotype was seen repeatedly, ten times or more. The V gene is TRBV6-1, the J gene TRBJ2-5; 7 bases map to TRBD2. The CDR3 is 16 amino acids. Germline V gene data show CDR1 as MNHNS and CDR2 as SASEGT. After removal of 2 bases from V and 4 bases from J, the junction contained 10 bases not matched to a gene. The CDR3 DNA sequence: TGTGCCAGCAGTGAAACGGCGGGCCAGCGGGGAGAGACCCAGTACTTC. Its protein is CASSETAGQRGETQYF.